The T cell receptor beta chain under discussion was sequenced for a study of blood T cell repertoires in COVID-19. Study in general: PBMCs, B-cell-depleted T cells, or T cells provided the cDNA or gDNA that made up the material.

Produced via immunoSEQ multiplex PCR; TCRdb's table is partial and in-frame only. Of around 360,000 clones in the sample, about 90% were seen once. Enrolled through a virtual design, the participants were between about 18 and 89 years of age and came from about two dozen US areas. The CDR3 contains 14 residues. The ends lost 6 bases at V and 6 bases at J; junction bases unmatched: 8. The germline V gene has CDR1 MNHEY and CDR2 SMNVEV (reference sequence). This sequence originates from a man aged 35-49 years in a cohort exposed to, infected with or recovered from COVID-19 (not recorded which). The sample comprised PBMCs or T cells enriched from blood (not recorded which). The chain carries TRBV27 and TRBJ2-7; 10 positions agree with TRBD1. CDR3: CASRRWTGGSEQYF. Here the CDR3 DNA reads TGTGCCAGCAGGCGATGGACAGGGGGAAGCGAGCAGTACTTC.